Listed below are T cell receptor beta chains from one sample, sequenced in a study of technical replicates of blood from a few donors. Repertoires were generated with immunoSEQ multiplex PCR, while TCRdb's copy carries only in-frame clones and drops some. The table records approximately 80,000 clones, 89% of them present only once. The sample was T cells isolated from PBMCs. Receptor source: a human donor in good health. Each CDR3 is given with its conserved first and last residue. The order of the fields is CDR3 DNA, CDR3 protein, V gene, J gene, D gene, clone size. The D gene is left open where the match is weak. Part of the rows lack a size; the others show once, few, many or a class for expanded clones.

CDR3 DNA: TGTGCCAGCAGCCCTCAGGGGGCTCTAAAAGGCTACACCTTC
CDR3 protein: CASSPQGALKGYTF
V gene: TRBV11-2
J gene: TRBJ1-2
D gene: TRBD1
clone size: .

CDR3 DNA: TGCAGCGTTGAAGGAGACAGGGGCTCCTACAATGAGCAGTTCTTC
CDR3 protein: CSVEGDRGSYNEQFF
V gene: TRBV29-1
J gene: TRBJ2-1
D gene: TRBD1
clone size: .

CDR3 DNA: TGCAGCGTCCAAGCGGGAGTAAATGTGAATGAGCAGTTCTTC
CDR3 protein: CSVQAGVNVNEQFF
V gene: TRBV29-1
J gene: TRBJ2-1
D gene: TRBD2
clone size: .

CDR3 DNA: TGTGCCAGCAGCCCGAGCCCGGGACAGCAACAAGGCTACACCTTC
CDR3 protein: CASSPSPGQQQGYTF
V gene: TRBV4-2
J gene: TRBJ1-2
D gene: TRBD1
clone size: .

CDR3 DNA: TGCAGCGTGGGGACAGTCGGGGAGCAGTTCTTC
CDR3 protein: CSVGTVGEQFF
V gene: TRBV29-1
J gene: TRBJ2-1
D gene: TRBD1
clone size: .

CDR3 DNA: TGTGCCAGTACGGCCCCTCATAGCGGAGAGACCCAGTACTTC
CDR3 protein: CASTAPHSGETQYF
V gene: TRBV19
J gene: TRBJ2-5
D gene: .
clone size: .

CDR3 DNA: TGTGCCAGCAGCTTATCCCAGCGCTCCTACAATGAGCAGTTCTTC
CDR3 protein: CASSLSQRSYNEQFF
V gene: TRBV7-6
J gene: TRBJ2-1
D gene: .
clone size: .

CDR3 DNA: TGTGCCAGCAGTTTATCACTAGCGGGAACGAATGAGCAGTTCTTC
CDR3 protein: CASSLSLAGTNEQFF
V gene: TRBV27
J gene: TRBJ2-1
D gene: TRBD2
clone size: once

CDR3 DNA: TGCGCCAGCAGCCAAGATTGGGGGCGGGAGCTAGACAATGAGCAGTTCTTC
CDR3 protein: CASSQDWGRELDNEQFF
V gene: TRBV4-1
J gene: TRBJ2-1
D gene: .
clone size: .

CDR3 DNA: TGTGCCATCAGGACAACTAGCGGGAGCGAGACCCAGTACTTC
CDR3 protein: CAIRTTSGSETQYF
V gene: TRBV10-3
J gene: TRBJ2-5
D gene: TRBD2
clone size: .

CDR3 DNA: TGTGCCAGTAGTATGGGACAGGGCCTAACCACTGAAGCTTTCTTT
CDR3 protein: CASSMGQGLTTEAFF
V gene: TRBV19
J gene: TRBJ1-1
D gene: TRBD1
clone size: .

CDR3 DNA: TGTGCCAGCAGCCGTTACGGGAGGTCGTCCTACAATGAGCAGTTCTTC
CDR3 protein: CASSRYGRSSYNEQFF
V gene: TRBV7-2
J gene: TRBJ2-1
D gene: TRBD2
clone size: .

CDR3 DNA: TGTGCCAGCAGTTTAGGGACAGACAATCAGCCCCAGCATTTT
CDR3 protein: CASSLGTDNQPQHF
V gene: TRBV28
J gene: TRBJ1-5
D gene: TRBD1
clone size: .

CDR3 DNA: TGTGCCAGTATGGGAGGGGACAGGGACAATGAGCAGTTCTTC
CDR3 protein: CASMGGDRDNEQFF
V gene: TRBV19
J gene: TRBJ2-1
D gene: TRBD1
clone size: .

CDR3 DNA: TGTGCCAGCAGCCTCCAGCGGGATCCGGTAACCGGGGAGCTGTTTTTT
CDR3 protein: CASSLQRDPVTGELFF
V gene: TRBV5-8
J gene: TRBJ2-2
D gene: TRBD2
clone size: few

CDR3 DNA: TGTGCCAGCAGTGAACAGGGGGACAATCAGCCCCAGCATTTT
CDR3 protein: CASSEQGDNQPQHF
V gene: TRBV9
J gene: TRBJ1-5
D gene: TRBD1
clone size: .

CDR3 DNA: TGTGCCAGCAGTCGGGGCAGGGGCTACAATGAGCAGTTCTTC
CDR3 protein: CASSRGRGYNEQFF
V gene: TRBV6-5
J gene: TRBJ2-1
D gene: .
clone size: .

CDR3 DNA: TGTGCCAGCAGACCCGGCAGCGTCAATCTTCCGCGGGAGCAGTACTTC
CDR3 protein: CASRPGSVNLPREQYF
V gene: TRBV28
J gene: TRBJ2-7
D gene: .
clone size: .

CDR3 DNA: TGTGCCAGCAGTTTCAGGGTAATACGGGAAAAACTGTTTTTT
CDR3 protein: CASSFRVIREKLFF
V gene: TRBV28
J gene: TRBJ1-4
D gene: .
clone size: .

CDR3 DNA: TGTGCCAGCAGCTTAGTCAGGACAGGGAACGAGCAGTACTTC
CDR3 protein: CASSLVRTGNEQYF
V gene: TRBV7-9
J gene: TRBJ2-7
D gene: TRBD1
clone size: once

CDR3 DNA: TGTGCCAGCAGCCCCCAAGAGCGGGAGGTCTCAGATACGCAGTATTTT
CDR3 protein: CASSPQEREVSDTQYF
V gene: TRBV4-2
J gene: TRBJ2-3
D gene: TRBD2
clone size: .

CDR3 DNA: TGTGCCAGCAGTGAAGCGCTAGGACAGGTGTTCAGCAATCAGCCCCAGCATTTT
CDR3 protein: CASSEALGQVFSNQPQHF
V gene: TRBV6-1
J gene: TRBJ1-5
D gene: TRBD1
clone size: .

CDR3 DNA: TGTGCTAGCAGCTTAGAAGTAGCGGGGGTCACGGGGTTTTACAATGAGCAGTTCTTC
CDR3 protein: CASSLEVAGVTGFYNEQFF
V gene: TRBV7-7
J gene: TRBJ2-1
D gene: TRBD2
clone size: .

CDR3 DNA: TGTGCCAGCAGCTTAGGTGAGGGTCCCTATGATGAGCAGTTCTTC
CDR3 protein: CASSLGEGPYDEQFF
V gene: TRBV7-7
J gene: TRBJ2-1
D gene: .
clone size: .

CDR3 DNA: TGTGCCAGCAGTCGGCCGGACAGGGCTTTTAATGAAAAACTGTTTTTT
CDR3 protein: CASSRPDRAFNEKLFF
V gene: TRBV28
J gene: TRBJ1-4
D gene: TRBD1
clone size: .

CDR3 DNA: TGTGCCAGCAGCAATCCGGGACTGCGAAATGAAAAACTGTTTTTT
CDR3 protein: CASSNPGLRNEKLFF
V gene: TRBV6-5
J gene: TRBJ1-4
D gene: .
clone size: .

CDR3 DNA: TGTGCCAGCAGCCCGGGACAGGGGGTCACCGGGGAGCTGTTTTTT
CDR3 protein: CASSPGQGVTGELFF
V gene: TRBV7-9
J gene: TRBJ2-2
D gene: TRBD1
clone size: .

CDR3 DNA: TGCGCCAGCAGCTCCGTTAGCGGGAACAACACAGATACGCAGTATTTT
CDR3 protein: CASSSVSGNNTDTQYF
V gene: TRBV5-1
J gene: TRBJ2-3
D gene: TRBD2
clone size: .

CDR3 DNA: TGTGCCAGCAGTGAAGTGGTAGACTCTAACTATGGCTACACCTTC
CDR3 protein: CASSEVVDSNYGYTF
V gene: TRBV6-1
J gene: TRBJ1-2
D gene: .
clone size: once

CDR3 DNA: TGTGCCAGCAGCGGGGGGACAGGGTACTATGGCTACACCTTC
CDR3 protein: CASSGGTGYYGYTF
V gene: TRBV5-5
J gene: TRBJ1-2
D gene: TRBD1
clone size: .

CDR3 DNA: TGTGCCAGCAGCGAAGAGGGACTACCGGGCTACGAGCAGTACTTC
CDR3 protein: CASSEEGLPGYEQYF
V gene: TRBV7-2
J gene: TRBJ2-7
D gene: TRBD2
clone size: .

CDR3 DNA: TGTGCCAGCAGCCCCCGGGGAGCGGGCTCCTCTGGGGCCAACGTCCTGACTTTC
CDR3 protein: CASSPRGAGSSGANVLTF
V gene: TRBV5-4
J gene: TRBJ2-6
D gene: .
clone size: .

CDR3 DNA: TGTGCCAGCAGCCTGGAGGGAGTTACGACTGAAGCTTTCTTT
CDR3 protein: CASSLEGVTTEAFF
V gene: TRBV7-3
J gene: TRBJ1-1
D gene: .
clone size: .

CDR3 DNA: TGTGCCACCAGCAGTAGCGGTGGCGGGAAGAACTCCTACGAGCAGTACTTC
CDR3 protein: CATSSSGGGKNSYEQYF
V gene: TRBV15
J gene: TRBJ2-7
D gene: .
clone size: .

CDR3 DNA: TGCGCCAGCAGCTCCGGACAAATTAGTCCCACAGATACGCAGTATTTT
CDR3 protein: CASSSGQISPTDTQYF
V gene: TRBV5-1
J gene: TRBJ2-3
D gene: .
clone size: .

CDR3 DNA: TGTGCCAGCAGCTTAAGCCTCGGAGCTAACTATGGCTACACCTTC
CDR3 protein: CASSLSLGANYGYTF
V gene: TRBV5-8
J gene: TRBJ1-2
D gene: .
clone size: .

CDR3 DNA: TGTGCCAGCAGCCCAAGGACAGGTCCGCCTAACGAGCAGTACTTC
CDR3 protein: CASSPRTGPPNEQYF
V gene: TRBV5-4
J gene: TRBJ2-7
D gene: TRBD1
clone size: once

CDR3 DNA: TGTGCCAGTACGAGAGTAGCGGGAGGCACCGGGGAGCTGTTTTTT
CDR3 protein: CASTRVAGGTGELFF
V gene: TRBV19
J gene: TRBJ2-2
D gene: TRBD2
clone size: .

CDR3 DNA: TGCAGCGTTGCTGCTGTGGGTTTGTCAGCGAGAGGCTACACCTTC
CDR3 protein: CSVAAVGLSARGYTF
V gene: TRBV29-1
J gene: TRBJ1-2
D gene: .
clone size: .

CDR3 DNA: TGTGCCAGCAGCGAAATGGGACTCTCCCCCTCCTACGAGCAGTACTTC
CDR3 protein: CASSEMGLSPSYEQYF
V gene: TRBV25-1
J gene: TRBJ2-7
D gene: .
clone size: .

CDR3 DNA: TGTGCCAGCAGCTTTGGACAGCCCGGCTACACCTTC
CDR3 protein: CASSFGQPGYTF
V gene: TRBV5-4
J gene: TRBJ1-2
D gene: .
clone size: .

CDR3 DNA: TGTGCCAGCTCACCCCTAAGGACAGGGCCAATTCGTGAAAAACTGTTTTTT
CDR3 protein: CASSPLRTGPIREKLFF
V gene: TRBV18
J gene: TRBJ1-4
D gene: TRBD1
clone size: .

CDR3 DNA: TGTGCCAGCAGTTTCGCGGGAGGGCGGGAGACCCAGTACTTC
CDR3 protein: CASSFAGGRETQYF
V gene: TRBV28
J gene: TRBJ2-5
D gene: TRBD2
clone size: .

CDR3 DNA: TGTGCCAGTAGCGGAGCTTACAATGAGCAGTTCTTC
CDR3 protein: CASSGAYNEQFF
V gene: TRBV25-1
J gene: TRBJ2-1
D gene: .
clone size: .

CDR3 DNA: TGCGCCAGCAGCTTGGAGGGGGCTAACTATGGCTACACCTTC
CDR3 protein: CASSLEGANYGYTF
V gene: TRBV5-1
J gene: TRBJ1-2
D gene: .
clone size: few

CDR3 DNA: TGTGCCAGCAGCTTAGCGCCCCCACAGAATGAGCAGTTCTTC
CDR3 protein: CASSLAPPQNEQFF
V gene: TRBV7-2
J gene: TRBJ2-1
D gene: .
clone size: .

CDR3 DNA: TGCGCCAGCAGCCCAGGACAGAGCACAGATACGCAGTATTTT
CDR3 protein: CASSPGQSTDTQYF
V gene: TRBV5-1
J gene: TRBJ2-3
D gene: .
clone size: .

CDR3 DNA: TGTGCCAGCAGTGGCCTAGCGGGTGGGTACGAGCAGTACTTC
CDR3 protein: CASSGLAGGYEQYF
V gene: TRBV25-1
J gene: TRBJ2-7
D gene: TRBD2
clone size: .

CDR3 DNA: TGTGCCAGCAGCAAAGGGCAGGACAGGGCCCACGAGCAGTACTTC
CDR3 protein: CASSKGQDRAHEQYF
V gene: TRBV21-1
J gene: TRBJ2-7
D gene: .
clone size: .

CDR3 DNA: TGTGCCAGCACTCAACTGCCCCAGGGGGCAGGGAACGAGCAGTACTTC
CDR3 protein: CASTQLPQGAGNEQYF
V gene: TRBV27
J gene: TRBJ2-7
D gene: TRBD1
clone size: .